The rows below give T cell receptor beta chains drawn from one sample of a study of cytomegalovirus exposure and HLA in healthy donors. TCRdb's table, derived via immunoSEQ multiplex PCR, lists solely in-frame clones and lacks some. The data contain about 130,000 clones, about 82% of them seen just once; the ten biggest clones take up about 2%. Sequencing was carried out using PBMCs. These receptors were taken from a middle-aged man in good health and CMV-seronegative. Both conserved end residues are part of each CDR3. D genes are given only for firm matches. Only some rows state a clone size, as once, few, many or a class for expanded clones.

v_gene	d_gene	j_gene	abundance	CDR3nt	CDR3aa
TRBV28	-	TRBJ1-4	-	TGTGCCAGCAGTTTAGGGCAGGTTAATGAAAAACTGTTTTTT	CASSLGQVNEKLFF
TRBV7-2	-	TRBJ1-2	-	TGTGCCAGCAGCTTCTCAGACAGCCGGGGCTACACCTTC	CASSFSDSRGYTF
TRBV11-2	-	TRBJ1-3	-	TGTGCCAGCAGCGGAAGTGGAGGGCGATCTGGAAACACCATATATTTT	CASSGSGGRSGNTIYF
TRBV4-2	-	TRBJ2-3	-	TGTGCCAGCAGCCAAGATCCGGCGGGGACTAGCACAGATACGCAGTATTTT	CASSQDPAGTSTDTQYF
TRBV4-1	TRBD1	TRBJ2-5	-	TGCGCCAGCAGTCGAGACAGGGGGAGGGAGACCCAGTACTTC	CASSRDRGRETQYF
TRBV7-8	TRBD2	TRBJ2-1	-	TGTGCCAGCAGACCAACTAGCGGCTCCTACAATGAGCAGTTCTTC	CASRPTSGSYNEQFF
TRBV7-9	-	TRBJ1-1	-	TGTGCCAGCAGCCCAGGGACACAGAACACTGAAGCTTTCTTT	CASSPGTQNTEAFF
TRBV28	-	TRBJ1-5	-	TGTGCCAGCAGTTTAAGTTTGGGCCGTGACTATAGTAATCAGCCCCAGCATTTT	CASSLSLGRDYSNQPQHF
TRBV7-9	-	TRBJ2-4	few	TGTGCCAGCAGCTTAGCGAGGCAGGGTAGAAACATTCAGTACTTC	CASSLARQGRNIQYF
TRBV9	-	TRBJ2-1	-	TGTGCCAGCAGCAACCTAGCAAGCTCCTACAATGAGCAGTTCTTC	CASSNLASSYNEQFF
TRBV7-6	-	TRBJ2-2	-	TGTGCCAGCAGCCCCTCCGGGACTCACACCGGGGAGCTGTTTTTT	CASSPSGTHTGELFF
TRBV6-5	-	TRBJ1-2	few	TGTGCCAGCAGTTACTCGACGGGACTGATAGACGGCTACACCTTC	CASSYSTGLIDGYTF
TRBV19	TRBD1	TRBJ2-2	-	TGTGCCACCGATAACCGGGGACAGGGGTCCACCGGGGAGCTGTTTTTT	CATDNRGQGSTGELFF
TRBV13	TRBD1	TRBJ1-2	-	TGTGCCAGCAGCTCATGGACAGGAGACTATGGCTACACCTTC	CASSSWTGDYGYTF
TRBV10-1	-	TRBJ2-5	-	TGCGCCAGCAGCTACGGGGGGCGATCCGAGACCCAGTACTTC	CASSYGGRSETQYF
TRBV7-8	TRBD1	TRBJ1-2	-	TGTGCCAGCAGCTTAGGACAGGGGGACTATGGCTACACCTTC	CASSLGQGDYGYTF
TRBV6-5	TRBD2	TRBJ2-7	-	TGTGCCAGCAGTTTCGGACTAGCGGACGGGGGGGAGCAGTACTTC	CASSFGLADGGEQYF
TRBV6-1	TRBD2	TRBJ2-3	-	TGTGCCAGCACCACAACTAGCGGGGGACGAGATACGCAGTATTTT	CASTTTSGGRDTQYF
TRBV29-1	TRBD2	TRBJ2-1	-	TGCAGCGTTGAGGGGGGGACCTCCTACAATGAGCAGTTCTTC	CSVEGGTSYNEQFF
TRBV23-1	-	TRBJ2-3	-	TGCGCCAGCAGTCCTCTCTCACTAGTCCTGAGTACGCAGTATTTT	CASSPLSLVLSTQYF
TRBV6-1	TRBD1	TRBJ2-1	few	TGTGCCACGGGCAGGGGGCGAAAAGATGAGCAGTTCTTC	CATGRGRKDEQFF
TRBV7-6	-	TRBJ1-1	once	TGTGCCAGCAGCCCCGGACATGGAGGGGACACTGAAGCTTTCTTT	CASSPGHGGDTEAFF
TRBV5-1	TRBD1	TRBJ2-1	-	TGCGCCAGCAGCTTGGGGGACAGGGGCTCCTACAATGAGCAGTTCTTC	CASSLGDRGSYNEQFF
TRBV5-1	TRBD1	TRBJ2-3	-	TGCGCCAGCAGCTCGAATCCCGGGACAGTCACAGATACGCAGTATTTT	CASSSNPGTVTDTQYF
TRBV15	TRBD1	TRBJ1-2	-	TGTGCCACCAGCGGACAGGGCTGGAGCTATGGCTACACCTTC	CATSGQGWSYGYTF
TRBV29-1	-	TRBJ2-1	-	TGCAGCGTTGTAGGGGACTCCTACAATGAGCAGTTCTTC	CSVVGDSYNEQFF
TRBV7-2	TRBD1	TRBJ2-5	-	TGTGCCAGCAGCCCCCCAGGGGGCGGCGAGACCCAGTACTTC	CASSPPGGGETQYF
TRBV5-1	-	TRBJ2-7	-	TGCGCCAGCAGCTTGGCAGGTACACACTCCTACGAGCAGTACTTC	CASSLAGTHSYEQYF
TRBV6-1	-	TRBJ2-3	few	TGTGCCAGCAGGGAGCAGGGGTGGGATACGCAGTATTTT	CASREQGWDTQYF
TRBV6-5	-	TRBJ1-2	-	TGTGCCAGCAAAGTAGGACACCCCGGGGGCTACACCTTC	CASKVGHPGGYTF
TRBV10-3	TRBD1	TRBJ1-3	few	TGTGCCACCTATGGGACAGGGGTAATTGGAAACACCATATATTTT	CATYGTGVIGNTIYF
TRBV5-6	TRBD1	TRBJ2-3	-	TGTGCCAGCAGCCCTCCGACAGGGCGGCGGGATACGCAGTATTTT	CASSPPTGRRDTQYF
TRBV29-1	-	TRBJ2-3	once	TGCAGCGTTCAGAGGTCTAGCACAGATACGCAGTATTTT	CSVQRSSTDTQYF
TRBV5-1	-	TRBJ2-2	-	TGCGCCAGCAGCTTGGAGGCAGGGTATTCCGGGGAGCTGTTTTTT	CASSLEAGYSGELFF
TRBV2	TRBD1	TRBJ2-3	-	TGTGCCAGCAGTGAAGGGGGTGGGGGACAGGGGGCAGATACGCAGTATTTT	CASSEGGGGQGADTQYF
TRBV5-4	TRBD1	TRBJ2-1	once	TGTGCCAGCAGCCGAAACAGGGGGCGCGGCAATGAGCAGTTCTTC	CASSRNRGRGNEQFF
TRBV6-5	TRBD1	TRBJ1-4	once	TGTGCCAGCGCGCCGACAGGGATGGGGGAAAAACTGTTTTTT	CASAPTGMGEKLFF
TRBV4-2	TRBD1	TRBJ1-2	medium-sized	TGTGCCAGCAGCCTACGCCGGGACAGGGGGCGGGATGGCTACACCTTC	CASSLRRDRGRDGYTF
TRBV10-1	-	TRBJ1-6	-	TGCGCCAGCAGCCGGACTACGGGTTCACCCCTCCACTTT	CASSRTTGSPLHF
TRBV5-6	-	TRBJ2-3	-	TGTGCCAGCAGCGCCGCCTCTAGCCGCCTCACAGATACGCAGTATTTT	CASSAASSRLTDTQYF
TRBV4-2	TRBD1	TRBJ2-5	-	TGTGCCAGCAGCCAGACAGGGGGACAAGAGACCCAGTACTTC	CASSQTGGQETQYF
TRBV6-1	TRBD2	TRBJ2-2	-	TGTGCCAGCAGACAACTAGCGACCGGGGAGCTGTTTTTT	CASRQLATGELFF